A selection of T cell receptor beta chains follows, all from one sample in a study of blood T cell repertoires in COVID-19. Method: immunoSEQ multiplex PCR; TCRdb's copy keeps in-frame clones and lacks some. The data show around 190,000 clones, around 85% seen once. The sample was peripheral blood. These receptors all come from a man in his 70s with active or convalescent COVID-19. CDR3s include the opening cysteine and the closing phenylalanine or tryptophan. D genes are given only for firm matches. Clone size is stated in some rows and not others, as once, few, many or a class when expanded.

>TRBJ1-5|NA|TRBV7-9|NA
TGTGCCAGCAGCTTAGCCGGGGATCAGCCCCAGCATTTT
CASSLAGDQPQHF
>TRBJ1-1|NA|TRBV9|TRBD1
TGTGCCAGCAGCGTAGGGGGACAGGGGCCTGGTGTTACTGAAGCTTTCTTT
CASSVGGQGPGVTEAFF
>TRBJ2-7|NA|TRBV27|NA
TGTGCCAGCAGGGAAAGGGGTTTATCATACGAGCAGTACTTC
CASRERGLSYEQYF
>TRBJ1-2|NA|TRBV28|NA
TGTGCCAGCAGCCGAACGTACAGCGGAAACTATGGCTACACCTTC
CASSRTYSGNYGYTF
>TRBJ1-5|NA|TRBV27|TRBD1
TGTGCCAGCAGTTTAAGACAGGGTGGGGGCTATAGCAATCAGCCCCAGCATTTT
CASSLRQGGGYSNQPQHF
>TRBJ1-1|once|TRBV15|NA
TGTGCCACCAGCAGAGACGTCTCCAACACTGAAGCTTTCTTT
CATSRDVSNTEAFF
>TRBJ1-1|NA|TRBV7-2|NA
TGTGCCAGCAGCTTAGGACTCCGGAAGGAGGGCCTGCACACTGAAGCTTTCTTT
CASSLGLRKEGLHTEAFF
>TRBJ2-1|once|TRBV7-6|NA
TGTGCCAGCAGCAACTCCGGCGGGACTGGTGAGCAGTTCTTC
CASSNSGGTGEQFF
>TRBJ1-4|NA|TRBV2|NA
TGTGCCAGCAGTGACCTCCAGGGCGCGAAAGAAAAACTGTTTTTT
CASSDLQGAKEKLFF
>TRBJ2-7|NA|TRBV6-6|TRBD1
TGTGCGACGGGACAGGGATACTACGAGCAGTACTTC
CATGQGYYEQYF
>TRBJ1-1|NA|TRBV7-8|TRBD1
TGTGCCAGCAGCCCACAGGGGGTAGCTGAAGCTTTCTTT
CASSPQGVAEAFF
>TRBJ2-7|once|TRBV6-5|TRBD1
TGTGCCAGCAGTATGACAGGGGCTGGCTACGAGCAGTACTTC
CASSMTGAGYEQYF
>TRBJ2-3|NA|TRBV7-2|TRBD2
TGTGCCAGCAGCCCGGGACTACACACAGATACGCAGTATTTT
CASSPGLHTDTQYF
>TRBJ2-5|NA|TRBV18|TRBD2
TGTGCCAGCTCCCAAAGCGGGAGTTGGGAGGAGACCCAGTACTTC
CASSQSGSWEETQYF
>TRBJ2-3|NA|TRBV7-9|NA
TGTGCCAGCCACAGGGTAAGCACAGATACGCAGTATTTT
CASHRVSTDTQYF
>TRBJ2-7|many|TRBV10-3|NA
TGTGCCATCAGTGAGTCGGGTATGGGGCAGACCTACGAGCAGTACTTC
CAISESGMGQTYEQYF
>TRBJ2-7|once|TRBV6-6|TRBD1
TGTGCCAGCAGTTACCCGACAGGGCGAGGCTACGAGCAGTACTTC
CASSYPTGRGYEQYF
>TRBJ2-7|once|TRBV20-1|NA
TGCAGTGCTAATGAGGGAAGCGACTACTACGAGCAGTACTTC
CSANEGSDYYEQYF
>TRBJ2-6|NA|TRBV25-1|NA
TGTGCCAGCCGTCGGGAGTCTGGGGCCAACGTCCTGACTTTC
CASRRESGANVLTF
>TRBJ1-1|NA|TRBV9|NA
TGTGCCAGCAGCCCTCATGAGTGGGGGGACACTGAAGCTTTCTTT
CASSPHEWGDTEAFF
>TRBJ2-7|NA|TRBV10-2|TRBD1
TGCGCCAGCACTTCGGGACAGGGGGCCCAGTACTTC
CASTSGQGAQYF
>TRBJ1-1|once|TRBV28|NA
TGTGCCAGCAGTCTCGGTTCTCAGGGAAGGTCTGAAGCTTTCTTT
CASSLGSQGRSEAFF
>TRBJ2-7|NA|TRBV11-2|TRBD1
TGTGCCAGCAGCTTAGCCGGGACAGGAGCATACGAGCAGTACTTC
CASSLAGTGAYEQYF
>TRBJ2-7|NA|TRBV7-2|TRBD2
TGTGCCAGCAGCTTAGCTGGTAGCGGGAGGGACTACGAGCAGTACTTC
CASSLAGSGRDYEQYF
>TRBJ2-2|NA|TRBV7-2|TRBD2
TGTGCCAGCAGCTTAGAAGGGCCGGCTAGCGGGAGGTTTGGCCGGGAGCTGTTTTTT
CASSLEGPASGRFGRELFF
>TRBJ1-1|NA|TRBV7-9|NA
TGTGCCAGCACCCGGTTGAACACTGAAGCTTTCTTT
CASTRLNTEAFF
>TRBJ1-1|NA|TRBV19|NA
TGTGCCAGTAGTATCCATGGGCGGGGTGCTGGTGAAGCTTTCTTT
CASSIHGRGAGEAFF
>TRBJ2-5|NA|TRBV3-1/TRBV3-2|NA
TGTGCCAGCAGCCAATCCCGGACAGAACAAGAGACCCAGTACTTC
CASSQSRTEQETQYF
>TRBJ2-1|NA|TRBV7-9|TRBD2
TGTGCCAGCAGCTCCCGTCTAGCGGTCCTAACCTACAATGAGCAGTTCTTC
CASSSRLAVLTYNEQFF
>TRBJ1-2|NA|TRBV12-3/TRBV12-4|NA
TGTGCCAGCAGTTTCGACAGAAACTATGGCTACACCTTC
CASSFDRNYGYTF
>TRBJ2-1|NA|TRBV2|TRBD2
TGTGCCAGCAGCGCGGGGCGGGAGAAGAATGAGCAGTTCTTC
CASSAGREKNEQFF
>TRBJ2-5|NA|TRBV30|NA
TGTGCCTGGAGTGCATTGGGACTGGTCCAAGAGACCCAGTACTTC
CAWSALGLVQETQYF
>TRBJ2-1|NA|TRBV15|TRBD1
TGTGCCACCAGCAGTCGCAGGGGGTCCAATGAGCAGTTCTTC
CATSSRRGSNEQFF
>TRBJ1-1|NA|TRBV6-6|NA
TGTGCCAGCAGTTCACAAAAGAACACTGAAGCTTTCTTT
CASSSQKNTEAFF
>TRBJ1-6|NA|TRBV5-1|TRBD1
TGCGCCAGCAGCTGGACAGGGAATTTGAATTCACCCCTCCACTTT
CASSWTGNLNSPLHF
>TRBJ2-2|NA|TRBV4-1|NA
TGCGCCAGCAGCCCAGTCCCTAGCGCCACGAACACCGGGGAGCTGTTTTTT
CASSPVPSATNTGELFF
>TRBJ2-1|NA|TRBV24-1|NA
TGTGCCACCACCGATGGAGATGAGCAGTTCTTC
CATTDGDEQFF
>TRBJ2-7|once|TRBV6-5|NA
TGTGCCAGCAGTTACGGCCTCTCCTACGAGCAGTACTTC
CASSYGLSYEQYF
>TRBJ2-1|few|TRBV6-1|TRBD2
TGTGCCAGCAGTGATCAGCCTAGCGGGTACAATGAGCAGTTCTTC
CASSDQPSGYNEQFF
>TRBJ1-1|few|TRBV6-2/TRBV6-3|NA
TGTGCCAGCAGTACCCGGACAGAGCTGAACACTGAAGCTTTCTTT
CASSTRTELNTEAFF
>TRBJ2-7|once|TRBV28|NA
TGTGCCAGCAGCCCCACATTAGCTTTCTCCTACGAGCAGTACTTC
CASSPTLAFSYEQYF
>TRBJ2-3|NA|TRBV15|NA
TGTGCCACCAGCACACTCCAGGGTGGCACAGATACGCAGTATTTT
CATSTLQGGTDTQYF
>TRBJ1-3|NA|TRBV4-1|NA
TGCGCCAGCAGCCAAACCGGCTCTGGAAACACCATATATTTT
CASSQTGSGNTIYF
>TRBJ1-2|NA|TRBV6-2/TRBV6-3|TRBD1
TGTGCCAGCAGTTCGCAGGGGGCTAACTATGGCTACACCTTC
CASSSQGANYGYTF
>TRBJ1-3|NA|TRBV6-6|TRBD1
TGTGCCAGCAGTTTTCAGACAGGGGGGACTGGAAACACCATATATTTT
CASSFQTGGTGNTIYF
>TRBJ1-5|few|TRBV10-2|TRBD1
TGCGCCAGCAGGGGACAGGGAAATCAGCCCCAGCATTTT
CASRGQGNQPQHF
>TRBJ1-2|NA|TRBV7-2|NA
TGTGCCAGCAGCAGCTCCACCCTAAATGGCTACACCTTC
CASSSSTLNGYTF